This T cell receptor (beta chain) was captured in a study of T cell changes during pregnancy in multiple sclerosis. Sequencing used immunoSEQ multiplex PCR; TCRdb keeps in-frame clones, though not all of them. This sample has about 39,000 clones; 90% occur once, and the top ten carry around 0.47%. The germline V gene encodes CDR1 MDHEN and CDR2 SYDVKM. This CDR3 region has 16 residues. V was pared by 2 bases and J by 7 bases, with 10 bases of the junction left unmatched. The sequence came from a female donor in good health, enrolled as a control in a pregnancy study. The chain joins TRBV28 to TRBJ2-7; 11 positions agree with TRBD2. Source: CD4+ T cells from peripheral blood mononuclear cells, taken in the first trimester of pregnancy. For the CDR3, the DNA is TGTGCCAGCAGTTTAACGGGACTAGCGGCACGGGGGGAGCAGTACTTC. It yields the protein CASSLTGLAARGEQYF.